The 14 T cell receptor beta chains presented below share a single source sample, sequenced in a study of cytomegalovirus exposure and HLA in healthy donors. The study ran its PCR with 60 Vbeta and 13 Jbeta primers. Assay used: immunoSEQ multiplex PCR; TCRdb lists only in-frame clones, some missing. Of over 150,000 clones listed, roughly 80% are singletons. The source material was PBMCs. These receptors were collected from a man under 40 in good health and CMV-seropositive.

The V gene is TRBV30, the J gene TRBJ2-4; 10 nucleotides agree with TRBD1. Trimming took 2 bases from V and 7 from J; bases not matched to a gene: 2. CDR3 length: 13 residues. The V gene's germline CDR1 is GTSNPN and CDR2 SVGIG (reference sequence). CDR3 DNA sequence: TGTGCCTGGAGTATGGACAGGGGGAACATTCAGTACTTC. This gives the protein CAWSMDRGNIQYF.

This chain uses TRBV5-1 with TRBJ2-5, with TRBD2 matching over 9 bases. The germline gives CDR1 SGHRS, CDR2 YFSETQ. This CDR3 spans 15 amino acids. Unmatched junction bases numbered 5, after V lost 3 bases and J lost 2 bases. CDR3 sequence: CASSYGTSSQETQYF. CDR3 DNA: TGCGCCAGCAGCTACGGGACTAGCTCTCAAGAGACCCAGTACTTC.

The genes are TRBV5-4 and TRBJ2-7, with TRBD1 as a possible D gene (6 bases). The germline V gene has CDR1 SGHNT and CDR2 YYREEE (reference sequence). Trimming shortened V by 5 bases and J by 7 bases, and 22 bases separated the two germline ends. The CDR3 length is 15 residues. Here the CDR3 reads CASRSVGGSLGEQYF. CDR3 in DNA: TGTGCCAGCAGGTCCGTAGGGGGTTCCTTAGGGGAGCAGTACTTC.

The rearrangement joins TRBV6-1 to TRBJ2-5; 9 bases are a match to TRBD2. The end of the DNA aligns better with TRBJ2-7, so the J call may be wrong. In germline, CDR1 is MNHNS, CDR2 SASEGT. The CDR3 length is 16 residues. This CDR3 is CASSALRREGRYEQYF. In nucleotides, the CDR3 is TGTGCCAGCAGTGCCCTCAGGCGGGAGGGCCGGTACGAGCAGTACTTC.

This clone has just a few counts. The V call is TRBV2, the J call TRBJ2-5; 14 positions match TRBD2. CDR1 is SNHLY and CDR2 is FYNNEI in the germline V gene. CDR3 length: 15 amino acids. V trimming: 4 bases; J trimming: 4 bases; junction bases outside the gene matches: 2. The CDR3 here is CASSGLAGGRETQYF. The CDR3 DNA reads as TGTGCCAGCAGTGGACTAGCGGGAGGGAGAGAGACCCAGTACTTC.

The rearrangement uses TRBV5-1 and TRBJ2-7; D is ambiguous. V was cut by 4 bases and J by 0 bases, with 14 bases left in between. The V gene's germline CDR1 is SGHRS and CDR2 YFSETQ. There are 15 residues in the CDR3. The CDR3 spells CASSTGLYTSYEQYF. CDR3 nucleotide sequence: TGCGCCAGCAGCACGGGTCTTTACACCTCCTACGAGCAGTACTTC.

The rearrangement joins TRBV6-5 to TRBJ2-5; tentatively, D is TRBD2 (6 bases). The J call may be wrong; the DNA end is better matched by TRBJ2-7. This CDR3 is 15 amino acids long. CDR1 and CDR2 from the germline V gene are MNHEY and SVGAGI. The CDR3 region is CASSYSVKGRYEQYF. DNA of the CDR3: TGTGCCAGCAGTTACTCGGTGAAGGGGAGGTACGAGCAGTACTTC.

A remark on this clone: The junction departs from germline at one end; a sequencing error may be responsible. The chain is built from TRBV6-1 and TRBJ1-1; 9 nucleotides match TRBD1. Germline CDR1 reads MNHNS; CDR2 reads SASEGT. The CDR3 is 14 amino acids. CDR3 amino acids: CASTGGMVNAEAFF. CDR3 nucleotide sequence: TGTGCCAGTACAGGGGGCATGGTGAACGCTGAAGCTTTCTTT.

This sequence joins TRBV2 and TRBJ1-1; no definite D call. CDR1 is SNHLY and CDR2 is FYNNEI in the germline V gene. V lost 3 bases, J lost 1 base, and 15 bases lay in between. This CDR3 is built from 16 residues. The CDR3 is CASSEGTRFSNTEAFF. For the CDR3, the DNA is TGTGCCAGCAGTGAGGGCACCCGATTCTCGAACACTGAAGCTTTCTTT. Full variable domain (outside the CDR3, taken from reference TRBV2 and TRBJ1-1): EPEVTQTPSHQVTQMGQEVILRCVPISNHLYFYWYRQILGQKVEFLVSFYNNEISEKSEIFDDQFSVERPDGSNFTLKIRSTKLEDSAMYFCASSEGTRFSNTEAFFGQGTRLTVV.

The chain couples TRBV30 to TRBJ2-2; a weak D match, TRBD1 (6 bases). V was shortened by 2 bases and J by 2 bases, with 15 bases between the two germline ends. The CDR3 spans 16 residues. Germline CDR1 is GTSNPN and CDR2 is SVGIG (reference sequence). The CDR3 nucleotides read TGTGCCTGGAGTCCAAGCCGGACAGCCAACACCGGGGAGCTGTTTTTT. Its translation is CAWSPSRTANTGELFF.

The chain couples TRBV9 to TRBJ2-7; tentative D call: TRBD1 (5 bases). V was trimmed by 3 bases and J by 1 base, leaving 8 bases between them. In germline, CDR1 is SGDLS, CDR2 YYNGEE. This CDR3 contains 13 residues. CDR3 region: CASSDGQSYEQYF. The CDR3 DNA reads as TGTGCCAGCAGCGATGGACAATCCTACGAGCAGTACTTC.

The rearrangement joins TRBV25-1 to TRBJ2-4; TRBD1 matches at 9 bases. The CDR3 length is 15 residues. After removal of 9 bases from V and 4 bases from J, the junction contained 10 bases not matched to a gene. Germline CDR1 is MGHDK and CDR2 is SYGVNS. The CDR3 loop reads CASQQTGTGKNIQYF. In DNA form, the CDR3 reads TGTGCCAGTCAACAAACCGGGACAGGGAAAAACATTCAGTACTTC.

The chain links TRBV27 to TRBJ2-3; TRBD1 agrees at 8 bases. CDR3 length: 14 amino acids. Germline-derived CDR1 and CDR2 are MNHEY and SMNVEV (reference sequence). V was pared by 5 bases and J by 4 bases, with 5 bases of the junction left unmatched. The CDR3 nucleotides are TGTGCCAGCAGTCTAAGGACAGGGCCAGATACGCAGTATTTT. It is translated as CASSLRTGPDTQYF.

The gene calls are TRBV5-1 and TRBJ2-5, with a tentative D call TRBD2 (5 bases). Per germline, CDR1 SGHRS and CDR2 YFSETQ. With 5 bases removed from V and 1 base from J, the gap between germline ends came to 24 bases. This CDR3 has 18 amino acids. The CDR3 is CASRPSYGAGVVQETQYF. As DNA, the CDR3 is TGCGCCAGCAGGCCGTCGTACGGCGCGGGCGTCGTCCAAGAGACCCAGTACTTC.